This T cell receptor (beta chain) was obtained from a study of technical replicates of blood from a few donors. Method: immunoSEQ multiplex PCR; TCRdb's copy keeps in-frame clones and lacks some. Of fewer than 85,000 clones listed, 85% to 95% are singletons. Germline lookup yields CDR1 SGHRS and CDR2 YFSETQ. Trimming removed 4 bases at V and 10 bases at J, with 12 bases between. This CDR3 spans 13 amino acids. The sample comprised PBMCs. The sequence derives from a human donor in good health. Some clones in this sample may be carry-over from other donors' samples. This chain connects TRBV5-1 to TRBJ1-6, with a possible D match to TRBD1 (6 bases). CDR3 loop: CASSETGYSPLHF. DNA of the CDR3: TGCGCCAGCAGCGAAACAGGGTACTCACCCCTCCACTTT.